These 20 T cell receptor beta chains were sequenced from one sample in a study of cytomegalovirus exposure and HLA in healthy donors. Researchers ran the PCR with 60 Vbeta and 13 Jbeta primers. Some clones are missing from TCRdb's copy, which holds only in-frame ones; the method was immunoSEQ multiplex PCR. The sample consists of about 130,000 clones, 75% to 85% of them appearing once. Sequenced material: PBMCs. These receptors originate from a female donor in good health and CMV-seropositive.

The V and J genes are TRBV5-1 and TRBJ1-2; 7 nucleotides agree with TRBD1. This CDR3 region has 13 residues. CDR1 and CDR2 from the germline V gene are SGHRS and YFSETQ. V gave up 0 bases and J gave up 7 bases; unmatched junction bases: 3. This CDR3 is CASSLDDRAGYTF. The CDR3, as DNA: TGCGCCAGCAGCTTGGATGACAGGGCTGGCTACACCTTC.

The rearrangement uses TRBV7-9 and TRBJ1-2; D is possibly TRBD1 (6 bases). Per the germline V gene, CDR1 is SEHNR and CDR2 is FQNEAQ (reference sequence). The CDR3 totals 14 residues. V shed 2 bases and J shed 8 bases, with 15 bases lying between them. In DNA, the CDR3 is TGTGCCAGCAGCTTAAATGCTGGACAGCAAGGCTACACCTTC. This encodes CASSLNAGQQGYTF.

This chain connects TRBV19 to TRBJ1-4; the D gene is possibly TRBD1 (6 bases). The CDR3 loop spans 14 amino acids. V lost 5 bases and J 3 bases, leaving 10 bases between the germline ends. Germline V gene sequence: CDR1 LNHDA, CDR2 SQIVND (reference sequence). CDR3: CASSQGRPNEKLFF. The CDR3 region has the DNA TGTGCCAGTAGTCAGGGGCGGCCTAATGAAAAACTGTTTTTT.

The V call is TRBV25-1, the J call TRBJ2-1; TRBD2 aligns across 7 bases. V was pared by 3 bases and J by 3 bases, with 5 bases of the junction left unmatched. This CDR3 region has 15 residues. Germline values: CDR1 MGHDK, CDR2 SYGVNS. CDR3 DNA sequence: TGTGCCAGCAGTGAGAACGGGAGGCTCTACAATGAGCAGTTCTTC. Its protein product is CASSENGRLYNEQFF. Filled out from reference TRBV25-1 and TRBJ2-1, the complete variable domain reads EADIYQTPRYLVIGTGKKITLECSQTMGHDKMYWYQQDPGMELHLIHYSYGVNSTEKGDLSSESTVSRIRTEHFPLTLESARPSHTSQYLCASSENGRLYNEQFFGPGTRLTVL.

The chain employs TRBV18 and TRBJ2-7; 8 nucleotides align to TRBD1. Germline CDR1 reads KGHSH; CDR2 reads LQKENI. The junction had 4 bases not matched to a gene; V was cut back by 0 bases and J by 3 bases. The CDR3 extends over 15 amino acids. The CDR3, as DNA: TGTGCCAGCTCACCACCGGACAGGGACATCTACGAGCAGTACTTC. This encodes CASSPPDRDIYEQYF.

This clone appeared a few times. The V and J genes are TRBV10-1 and TRBJ1-1; D unresolved. The V and J ends lost 3 bases and 0 bases respectively, with 14 bases between them. The CDR3 spans 16 residues. Germline CDR1 and CDR2: WNHNN and SYGVQD (reference sequence). In nucleotides, the CDR3 is TGCGCCAGCAGTGATAAGTTGGCAGGTATGAACACTGAAGCTTTCTTT. It codes for CASSDKLAGMNTEAFF.

This CDR3 reads CASRGHFNEKLFF. The DNA for the CDR3 is TGTGCCAGCAGAGGACACTTTAATGAAAAACTGTTTTTT. The J gene is TRBJ1-4, the V gene TRBV6-1; D possibly corresponds to TRBD1 (5 bases). V lost 6 bases to trimming and J lost 4 bases, with 9 bases between them. The germline V gene encodes CDR1 MNHNS and CDR2 SASEGT. The CDR3 length is 13 residues.

The chain joins TRBV18 to TRBJ2-3; 8 bases align to TRBD1. Trimming took 6 bases from V and 6 from J; bases not matched to a gene: 11. The CDR3 covers 15 residues. Germline CDR1 KGHSH, CDR2 LQKENI. The chain's CDR3 is CASSLRQGIIDTQYF. Here the CDR3 DNA reads TGTGCCAGCTCCCTCCGACAGGGGATTATTGATACGCAGTATTTT.

The genes are TRBV5-1 and TRBJ2-3; the D is unclear. Germline V CDR1 and CDR2: SGHRS, YFSETQ. V lost 1 base to trimming and J lost 0 bases, with 6 bases between them. The CDR3 sequence is 14 residues long. The CDR3 sequence: CASSLLSSTDTQYF. The CDR3 nucleotides are TGCGCCAGCAGCTTGCTTAGTAGCACAGATACGCAGTATTTT.

This sequence joins TRBV18 and TRBJ2-1, with D uncertain. Trimming cost V 3 bases and J 7 bases, with 7 bases left between them. The length of the CDR3 is 12 residues. The germline CDR1 and CDR2 sequences are KGHSH and LQKENI. CDR3 residues: CASSPGRNEQFF. The DNA of the CDR3 is TGTGCCAGCTCACCCGGCAGGAATGAGCAGTTCTTC.

The chain uses TRBV7-9 and TRBJ1-1, with D possibly being TRBD1 (6 bases). Germline CDR1 reads SEHNR; CDR2 reads FQNEAQ (reference sequence). CDR3 length: 16 amino acids. Trimming pared 2 bases from V and 0 bases from J, leaving 13 bases between. The DNA of the CDR3 is TGTGCCAGCAGCTTACGTCAGGGGAACATGAACACTGAAGCTTTCTTT. It encodes CASSLRQGNMNTEAFF.

Notes on this clone: One end of the junction does not line up with germline, which may come from a read error. This chain uses TRBV10-3 with TRBJ2-7; 7 positions agree with TRBD2. This CDR3 spans 13 amino acids. Per germline, CDR1 ENHRY and CDR2 SYGVKD. CDR3 protein: CAINERGAYEQYF. Written as DNA, the CDR3 is TGTGCCATCAATGAGCGGGGAGCGTACGAGCAGTACTTC.

V gene TRBV7-6 combines with J gene TRBJ2-5; TRBD2 aligns across 9 bases. The CDR3 contains 14 residues. Per the germline V gene, CDR1 is SGHVS and CDR2 is FNYEAQ. V was pared by 5 bases and J by 13 bases, with 14 bases of the junction left unmatched. Written as DNA, the CDR3 is TGTGCCAGCAGCCCCCAAGGTGATAGCGGGAGTTGGTACTTC. It is translated as CASSPQGDSGSWYF.

The V gene is TRBV30, the J gene TRBJ1-2; D might be TRBD1 (6 bases). There are 13 residues in the CDR3. Germline CDR1 is GTSNPN and CDR2 is SVGIG (reference sequence). The V and J ends lost 2 bases and 3 bases respectively, with 10 bases between them. CDR3 residues: CAWSRGNHYGYTF. CDR3 coding DNA: TGTGCCTGGAGTAGGGGGAACCACTATGGCTACACCTTC. Full variable domain (rest looked up from reference TRBV30 and TRBJ1-2): SQTIHQWPATLVQPVGSPLSLECTVEGTSNPNLYWYRQAAGRGLQLLFYSVGIGQISSEVPQNLSASRPQDRQFILSSKKLLLSDSGFYLCAWSRGNHYGYTFGSGTRLTVV.

The genes are TRBV27 and TRBJ1-5, with TRBD1 matching 7 bases. CDR1 MNHEY and CDR2 SMNVEV come from the germline V gene (reference sequence). There are 15 residues in the CDR3. Trimming removed 5 bases from V and 7 bases from J; junction bases left unmatched: 11. CDR3 residues: CASSAHRGGEQPQHF. CDR3 in DNA: TGTGCCAGCAGTGCCCACAGGGGTGGGGAGCAGCCCCAGCATTTT.

This chain uses TRBV9 with TRBJ2-5; 13 bases line up with TRBD2. Trimming took 4 bases from V and 5 from J; bases not matched to a gene: 8. The V gene's germline CDR1 is SGDLS and CDR2 YYNGEE. The CDR3 has 16 residues. In nucleotides, the CDR3 is TGTGCCAGCAGCAGAGGACTAGCGGGAGTTGGGGAGACCCAGTACTTC. Its translation is CASSRGLAGVGETQYF.

The table lists this clone with a few counts. V usage is TRBV30 and J usage is TRBJ2-4, with a possible D match to TRBD2 (5 bases). The CDR3 is 16 residues long. Germline-derived CDR1 and CDR2 are GTSNPN and SVGIG (reference sequence). Trimming took 0 bases from V and 0 from J, leaving 12 bases between them. CDR3 DNA: TGTGCCTGGAGTGTGGGTAGCGTGCTAGCCAAAAACATTCAGTACTTC. It specifies CAWSVGSVLAKNIQYF.

This rearrangement joins TRBV7-2 to TRBJ2-7, with TRBD1 as a possible D gene (5 bases). From germline, CDR1 is SGHTA and CDR2 FQGNSA. This CDR3 is 12 amino acids long. Trimming shortened V by 6 bases and J by 7 bases, and 13 bases separated the two germline ends. CDR3 amino acids: CASSPPGREQYF. The CDR3 DNA sequence: TGTGCCAGCAGTCCTCCAGGGCGGGAGCAGTACTTC.

The rearrangement links TRBV7-9 to TRBJ1-2; 7 bases line up with TRBD1. CDR1 is SEHNR, CDR2 FQNEAQ, per germline (reference sequence). V shed 5 bases and J 8 bases; nucleotides not matched to a gene: 8. This CDR3 is built from 13 residues. The CDR3 DNA reads TGTGCCAGCAGCAATCCAGGGGGGCAAGGCTACACCTTC. Its translation: CASSNPGGQGYTF.

The chain links TRBV6-9 to TRBJ2-7; D is possibly TRBD2 (6 bases). V was cut by 3 bases and J by 5 bases, with 14 bases left in between. The CDR3 spans 14 residues. Germline V gene lookup returns CDR1 MNHGY and CDR2 SVAAGI. CDR3 nucleotide sequence: TGTGCCAGCAGTTACGGAGGGAAGAGCAACGAGCAGTACTTC. Translation gives CASSYGGKSNEQYF.